This T cell receptor (beta chain) was captured by sequencing in a study of cytomegalovirus exposure and HLA in healthy donors. Study-level results: Reports showed the classifier diagnosing cytomegalovirus status with high specificity and sensitivity.

This CDR3 is 15 amino acids long. V shed 6 bases, J shed 2 bases, and the junction held 10 bases outside the gene matches. Germline loops: CDR1 MNHNS, CDR2 SASEGT. About this clone: Its matching antigen is unknown.

TCRdb keeps only in-frame clones here, not all; method: immunoSEQ multiplex PCR. This table holds about 64,000 clones, around 95% found once. This chain uses TRBV6-1 with TRBJ2-7, with 7 bases aligning to TRBD1. This sequence originates from a woman between 18 and 30 years old in good health and CMV-seropositive. The sequenced material came from PBMCs. The CDR3 is CASRMGQLLPYEQYF. For the CDR3, the DNA is TGTGCCAGCAGGATGGGACAGCTATTACCCTACGAGCAGTACTTC.